Detailed here is one T cell receptor beta chain. These data come from a study of blood T cell repertoires in COVID-19. Study-wide background: Donors in the United States, Italy and Spain gave samples during acute or convalescent COVID-19.

The germline gives CDR1 SGHDT, CDR2 YYEEEE. The trim removed 2 bases at V and 0 bases at J, leaving 5 bases unmatched. CDR3 length equals 16 residues. Assay: immunoSEQ multiplex PCR; the TCRdb copy retains only in-frame clones and omits some. This repertoire shows around 56,000 clones, approximately 90% found once; its top ten account for about 15%. Specimen: peripheral blood. The chain carries TRBV5-6 and TRBJ2-5, with 9 bases identical to TRBD1. The sequence came from a man aged 80 or over with acute or convalescent COVID-19. CDR3 DNA: TGTGCCAGCAGCTTCTTCGACAGGGGGAACCAAGAGACCCAGTACTTC. This translates into CASSFFDRGNQETQYF.